The clone carrying this T cell receptor (beta chain) was seen a few times. The antigen is not known. The record originates from a study of T-cell memory formation after mild COVID-19. The wider study: TCR clusters were mostly confined to one donor each.

Germline V gives CDR1 ENHRY, CDR2 SYGVKD. The CDR3 is 13 residues long. V lost 5 bases and J lost 4; bases outside the gene matches: 4. Overall study findings and caveats: Second-wave clones that peaked on day 37 lacked confirmed SARS-CoV-2 specificity.

One entry per CDR3 protein, called by TCRdb with MiXCR from the 5' RACE reads. The table has around 250,000 distinct CDR3 sequences, 16% seen once. The sequence came from a young man who had mild COVID-19 (a few samples of this study predate the infection). Cell type and time point are not known. This sequence joins TRBV10-3 and TRBJ2-5; 7 bases align to TRBD2. The sample comprised PBMCs or a T cell subset sorted from them (not recorded which). CDR3 residues: CAISRGVGETQYF. For the CDR3, the DNA is TGTGCCATCAGTCGGGGGGTCGGAGAGACCCAGTACTTC.